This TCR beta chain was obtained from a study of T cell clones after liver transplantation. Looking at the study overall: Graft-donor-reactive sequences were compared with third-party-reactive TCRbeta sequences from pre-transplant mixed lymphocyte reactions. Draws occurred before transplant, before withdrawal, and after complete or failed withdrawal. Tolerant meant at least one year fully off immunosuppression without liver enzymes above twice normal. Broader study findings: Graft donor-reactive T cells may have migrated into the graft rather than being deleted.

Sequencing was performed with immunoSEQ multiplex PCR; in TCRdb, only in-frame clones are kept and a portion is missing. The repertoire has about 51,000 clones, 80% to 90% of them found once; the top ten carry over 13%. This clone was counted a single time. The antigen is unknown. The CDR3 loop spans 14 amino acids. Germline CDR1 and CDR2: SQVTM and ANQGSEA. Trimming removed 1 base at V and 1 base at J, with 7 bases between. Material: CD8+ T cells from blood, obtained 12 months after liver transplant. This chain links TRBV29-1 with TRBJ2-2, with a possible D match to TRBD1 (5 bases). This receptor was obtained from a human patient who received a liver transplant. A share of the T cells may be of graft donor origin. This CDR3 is CSVEGTGNTGELFF. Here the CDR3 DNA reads TGCAGCGTTGAAGGTACAGGGAACACCGGGGAGCTGTTTTTT.